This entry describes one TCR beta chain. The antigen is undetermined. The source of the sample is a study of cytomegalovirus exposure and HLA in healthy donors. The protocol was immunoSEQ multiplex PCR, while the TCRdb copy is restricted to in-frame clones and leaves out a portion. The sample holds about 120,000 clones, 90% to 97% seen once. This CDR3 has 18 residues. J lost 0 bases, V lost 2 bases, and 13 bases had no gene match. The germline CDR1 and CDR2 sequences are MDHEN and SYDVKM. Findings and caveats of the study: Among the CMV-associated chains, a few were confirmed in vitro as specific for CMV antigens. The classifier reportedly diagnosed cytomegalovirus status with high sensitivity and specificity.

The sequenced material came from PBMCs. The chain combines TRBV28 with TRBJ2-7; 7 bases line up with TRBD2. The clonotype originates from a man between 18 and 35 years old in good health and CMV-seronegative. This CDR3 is CASSLGARGDPLSYEQYF. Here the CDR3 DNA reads TGTGCCAGCAGTTTAGGGGCTCGGGGGGATCCTCTCTCCTACGAGCAGTACTTC.